This T cell receptor (beta chain) was captured in a study of T cells in Graves' hyperthyroidism and ophthalmopathy. Study outcomes and limitations: Most thyroid clonotypes expanded above 0.001 were also detected in blood.

On this clonotype itself: The target antigen is unknown.

CDR1 and CDR2 (germline): ENHRY, SYGVKD. The V end lost 4 bases, the J end lost 6 bases, and 10 bases lay between the germline ends. The CDR3 contains 14 residues. Uncontrolled infection, other autoimmune disease, pregnancy or lactation disqualified patients from enrolment. Diagnostic decisions used clinical symptoms, serum thyroxine and TRAb, thyroid ultrasound and orbital computed tomography. There were TCR beta CDR3 regions amplified from RNA transcripts. Initially, a first-round RT-PCR of the TCR CDR3 employed the HTBI primer set. TCRdb re-called the multiplex PCR reads through MiXCR, storing one row per CDR3 protein. The sample has about 570,000 distinct CDR3 sequences; approximately 44% are singletons.

The sequence came from an adult woman with Graves' disease, either hyperthyroidism or ophthalmopathy (not recorded which). The sample consisted of peripheral blood or thyroid tissue (not recorded which). The chain carries TRBV10-3 and TRBJ1-6; no definite D call. CDR3 bases: TGTGCCATCAGTGTCCAGGCTTCTAATTCACCCCTCCACTTT. It specifies CAISVQASNSPLHF.